This T cell receptor beta chain was documented in a study of blood T cells in healthy people across ages. Whole-study findings and limits: Without sorted subsets, naive and antigen-experienced compartments could not be conclusively compared. Aged donors had fewer naive CD4+ cells and lower diversity than long-lived donors.

Researchers isolated at least 6.5 million PBMCs per sample. This clonotype was seen repeatedly, ten times or more. Its antigen is not identified. The V gene end was trimmed by 5 bases and the J gene end by 0 bases; junction bases not matched to a gene: 4. The CDR3 is 16 amino acids. Germline V gene sequence: CDR1 SGHTA, CDR2 FQGNSA. A second PCR of 7 to 11 cycles used a sample-barcoded 5' primer and a J-beta primer mix. TCRdb fed the 5' RACE reads into MiXCR, producing one record per CDR3 protein. The sample includes about 290,000 distinct CDR3 sequences, roughly 26% of them seen just once. Sequenced material: blood. This chain links TRBV7-2 with TRBJ2-3, with 11 positions matching TRBD2. The TCR comes from a woman in her 70s in good health. This CDR3 reads CASSLLAGASTDTQYF. As DNA, the CDR3 is TGTGCCAGCAGCCTACTAGCGGGGGCTAGCACAGATACGCAGTATTTT.